This paragraph covers one T cell receptor beta chain sequence. This clone turned up a few times. Its cognate antigen has yet to be identified. No base quality values were provided; no much bigger clone lies one nucleotide off. This sample is drawn from a study of Tregs in tolerant kidney transplant recipients (dated by TCRdb to between 2018 and 2021). About the full investigation: The study used TCRbeta sequencing to identify donor-specific regulatory T cells before combined kidney and bone marrow transplantation, then tracked those cells after transplant.

The research as a whole found: Biological reproducibility was not examined directly, but technical replication error appeared to be minimal. PCR primers changed over time for some patients, so nucleotide-level comparison across those patients' samples was not possible. The most biologically relevant and donor-specific TCRbeta repertoire appeared to be identified by expanding Tregs with activated donor B cells. Donor-specific Treg expansion was found to exceed global Treg expansion in tolerant patients, suggesting antigen-driven rather than nonspecific expansion. Because the study included only a small number of patients, the results must be confirmed in larger populations and under other immunosuppression protocols.

The transplants used related donors along with nonmyeloablative bone marrow transplantation, and in the human trials mixed chimerism was transient. Thawed PBMCs were FACS-sorted into unstimulated Tregs (CD4+CD25+CD127-), CD4+ non-Tregs (CD4+CD25-), CD4 cells and CD8 cells. Patients were several combined kidney and bone marrow transplant recipients from the ITN036ST trial, and only these trial subjects had samples available. Healthy control blood was processed to PBMCs by Ficoll density gradient and cryopreserved, and patient PBMCs were collected before and after transplant. For TCRbeta CDR3 sequencing, genomic DNA from the sorted cells was extracted using the QIAGEN DNeasy Blood and Tissue Kit. Through immunoSEQ, high-throughput TCRbeta CDR3 sequencing was done commercially, including PCR amplification with internal controls and bias correction. The published analysis was carried out like this. Unique productive TCRbeta sequences were defined by CDR3 nucleotide sequence when primers matched and otherwise by CDR3 amino acid sequence together with Vbeta and Jbeta genes. To correct sorting error, sequences shared between sorted populations at a frequency ratio of 2:1 or less were removed; the rest were assigned to the higher population. Sequences were defined as donor-reactive when expanded at least 5-fold in CFSE-low cells versus unstimulated cells and present at a frequency of at least 0.01% in CFSE-low cells. Repertoire divergence was quantified by Jensen-Shannon divergence calculated from the top 100 TCRbeta sequences ranked by frequency. For any sample with multiple sequencing runs, sorting error was corrected in each run separately before the runs were pooled. The immuneACCESS repertoire file appears here via TCRdb, limited to in-frame rearrangements. These files lack a portion of the clones; in checked studies, under half of the deficit traces to unresolved V genes, and the cause of the others is not known. V, J and clone size reflect that table, while D and trimming were determined from the DNA. The sample profile shows about 81,000 clones; 75% to 95% of them were found once. The ten largest make up around 1.5% of the sample.

The germline V gene sets CDR1 to SNHLY and CDR2 to FYNNEI. V is pared back by 5 bases and J by 2 bases, with 10 bases lying between the germline termini. From its cysteine to its phenylalanine, the CDR3 spans 13 amino acids. The only DNA kept is the CDR3, 39 bases in frame from the first base. The sequencing used CD4+ T cells from blood (PBMCs), collected 24 months after the transplant. The chain uses TRBV2 and TRBJ2-7; the D gene is possibly TRBD1, with 5 bases matching. This TCR came from a human patient who received a combined kidney and bone marrow transplant. Following transplantation, part of the T cell population may be supplied by the graft donor rather than the patient. The DNA sequence follows: TGTGCCAGCAGTCTACAGGTGACCTACGAGCAGTACTTC. This translates into CASSLQVTYEQYF.